Listed here are 27 T cell receptor beta chains from one sample, sequenced in a study of T-cell reconstitution after alpha-beta-depleted transplantation in children. Researchers prepared the TCRbeta library using unique molecular identifiers, the study reports. One entry per CDR3 protein, called by TCRdb with MiXCR from the PCR reads. The sample has just over 350,000 distinct CDR3 sequences, about 14% seen once; the top ten hold 4% to 5.5%. The material was PBMCs, obtained from the stem cell graft. The source of these receptors is a human donor who donated a stem cell graft to a child with Fanconi anemia.

The chain joins TRBV7-8 to TRBJ1-1, with TRBD1 as a possible D gene (6 bases). The CDR3 is made up of 14 amino acids. Between the trimmed V and J ends, which lost 5 bases and 9 bases, there was a span of 19 bases. Looked up from germline, CDR1 is SGHVS and CDR2 is FQNEAQ. The CDR3 coding sequence is TGTGCCAGCAGCCGGCCCACGGGGGGCGCGAAAGCTTTCTTT. Translated: CASSRPTGGAKAFF. Variable domain in full (rest from reference TRBV7-8 and TRBJ1-1): GAGVSQSPRYKVAKRGQDVALRCDPISGHVSLFWYQQALGQGPEFLTYFQNEAQLDKSGLPSDRFFAERPEGSVSTLKIQRTQQEDSAVYLCASSRPTGGAKAFFGQGTRLTVV.

This clonotype was recorded a few times. The gene calls are TRBV6-5 and TRBJ1-5; D is unclear. The germline V gene encodes CDR1 MNHEY and CDR2 SVGAGI. The germline V and J ends were trimmed by 6 bases and 7 bases, with 13 bases remaining between them. The CDR3 totals 13 residues. CDR3 in amino acids: CASSPGSGQPQHF. For the CDR3, the DNA is TGTGCCAGCAGCCCCGGTTCGGGGCAGCCCCAGCATTTT.

The chain combines TRBV7-9 with TRBJ2-3, with D perhaps matching TRBD2 (6 bases). The CDR3 is made up of 14 amino acids. Germline lookup yields CDR1 SEHNR and CDR2 FQNEAQ (reference sequence). Between the trimmed V and J ends, which lost 6 bases and 9 bases, there was a span of 19 bases. CDR3 in amino acids: CASSPPSREETQYF. The CDR3 nucleotides are TGTGCCAGCAGTCCCCCATCTAGGGAGGAAACGCAGTATTTT. Using reference TRBV7-9 and TRBJ2-3 for the parts outside the CDR3, the full variable domain is DTGVSQNPRHKITKRGQNVTFRCDPISEHNRLYWYRQTLGQGPEFLTYFQNEAQLEKSRLLSDRFSAERPKGSFSTLEIQRTEQGDSAMYLCASSPPSREETQYFGPGTRLTVL.

This clonotype was seen more than once but under ten times. The chain links TRBV20-1 to TRBJ1-1; 7 bases line up with TRBD1. Per the germline V gene, CDR1 is DFQATT and CDR2 is SNEGSKA (reference sequence). V dropped 6 bases and J dropped 4; count of bases not matched to a gene: 5. CDR3 size: 12 residues. CDR3 coding DNA: TGCAGTGCCACGACAGGGCTCACTGAAGCTTTCTTT. Protein sequence: CSATTGLTEAFF.

In its sample, this clonotype was seen a few times. The chain is built from TRBV5-1 and TRBJ2-5; 8 bases map to TRBD1. J lost 4 bases, V lost 2 bases, and 1 base had no gene match. Germline CDR1 is SGHRS and CDR2 is YFSETQ. This CDR3 is built from 13 residues. In DNA form, the CDR3 reads TGCGCCAGCAGCTTCCAGGGGGCAGAGACCCAGTACTTC. This translates into CASSFQGAETQYF. Drawing the rest from reference TRBV5-1 and TRBJ2-5, the complete variable domain is KAGVTQTPRYLIKTRGQQVTLSCSPISGHRSVSWYQQTPGQGLQFLFEYFSETQRNKGNFPGRFSGRQFSNSRSEMNVSTLELGDSALYLCASSFQGAETQYFGPGTRLLVL.

The V gene is TRBV7-2, the J gene TRBJ1-5; D unclear. Trimming pared 0 bases from V and 7 bases from J, leaving 7 bases between. This CDR3 contains 13 residues. Germline values: CDR1 SGHTA, CDR2 FQGNSA. The CDR3 reads CASSLALGQPQHF. The CDR3 bases are TGTGCCAGCAGCTTAGCGCTAGGGCAGCCCCAGCATTTT.

This chain joins TRBV28 and TRBJ1-1; weak D call: TRBD1 (6 bases). The CDR3 runs to 14 residues. CDR1 is MDHEN and CDR2 is SYDVKM in the germline V gene. Trimming shortened V by 6 bases and J by 6 bases, and 17 bases separated the two germline ends. In DNA form, the CDR3 reads TGTGCCAGCAGAACCTCCAGGGGCCTCTCTGAAGCTTTCTTT. Its translation is CASRTSRGLSEAFF.

This clonotype was observed a handful of times. The rearrangement joins TRBV28 to TRBJ1-5, with 9 positions matching TRBD1. Trimming took 4 bases from V and 3 from J; bases not matched to a gene: 10. CDR3 length: 17 residues. Germline CDR1 reads MDHEN; CDR2 reads SYDVKM. The CDR3 loop is CASSSPGTGSPNQPQHF. Written as DNA, the CDR3 is TGTGCCAGCAGTTCCCCCGGGACAGGGAGCCCCAATCAGCCCCAGCATTTT.

The rearrangement joins TRBV5-8 to TRBJ2-5; D gene uncertain. Deletions cut 6 bases from V and 2 bases from J, with 11 bases between. CDR1 SGHTS and CDR2 YDEGEE come from the germline V gene. This CDR3 comprises 13 residues. The CDR3 DNA follows: TGTGCCAGCAACTTCCCCAGACAAGAGACCCAGTACTTC. It is translated as CASNFPRQETQYF.

This clonotype was counted between two and nine times. J is TRBJ2-7 and V is TRBV29-1; the match to TRBD1 covers 9 bases. With V trimmed by 6 bases and J by 12 bases, 15 bases remained unmatched. The CDR3 loop spans 13 amino acids. Germline V gene lookup returns CDR1 SQVTM and CDR2 ANQGSEA. CDR3 loop: CSVEMGDREELYF. The CDR3 DNA follows: TGCAGCGTCGAAATGGGGGACAGGGAGGAGTTGTACTTC.

This clonotype has ten or more counts. J is TRBJ2-7 and V is TRBV6-2 or TRBV6-3; TRBD1 might be the D (5 bases). Germline V gives CDR1 MNHEY, CDR2 SVGEGT. V was trimmed by 10 bases and J by 4 bases, leaving 17 bases between them. The CDR3 has 13 residues. CDR3 sequence reads: CATSTVQLYEQYF. The CDR3 nucleotides read TGTGCCACCTCGACAGTGCAGCTTTACGAGCAGTACTTC.

This clonotype showed up just a few times. V gene TRBV4-3 combines with J gene TRBJ2-4; TRBD1 or TRBD2 may be the D gene (6 bases each). This CDR3 comprises 15 residues. Germline lookup yields CDR1 LGHNA and CDR2 YSLEER. The ends were cut back, 1 base at V and 6 bases at J, with 13 bases in the middle. CDR3 coding DNA: TGCGCCAGCAGCCAAGCCGCCGGGGGCGGAAACATTCAGTACTTC. This codes for CASSQAAGGGNIQYF.

The chain links TRBV9 to TRBJ1-1, with D possibly TRBD1 on 5 matching bases. The CDR3 consists of 15 residues. V was cut by 0 bases and J by 1 base, with 10 bases left in between. From germline, CDR1 is SGDLS and CDR2 YYNGEE. CDR3 protein: CASSVGDSSNTEAFF. For the CDR3, the DNA is TGTGCCAGCAGCGTAGGTGACAGCTCGAACACTGAAGCTTTCTTT.

This clonotype was counted only a few times. J is TRBJ1-2 and V is TRBV10-3; D possibly corresponds to TRBD1 (5 bases). The germline V gene has CDR1 ENHRY and CDR2 SYGVKD. The CDR3 consists of 15 residues. V was clipped by 6 bases and J by 8 bases, with 22 bases between them. CDR3 in amino acids: CAIRDDTGGVSGYTF. The CDR3, as DNA: TGTGCCATCAGGGATGATACAGGAGGAGTATCCGGCTACACCTTC.

Many counts were recorded for this clonotype. The CDR3 bases are TGTGCCAGCAGCCTCACGCTGGGGGACACCTACTATGGCTACACCTTC. It translates to CASSLTLGDTYYGYTF. The J gene is TRBJ1-2, the V gene TRBV11-2; maybe TRBD1 (6 bases). This CDR3 is 16 amino acids long. Trimming shortened V by 5 bases and J by 3 bases, and 19 bases separated the two germline ends. Germline V gives CDR1 SGHAT, CDR2 FQNNGV.

The V gene is TRBV11-3, the J gene TRBJ1-2, with D tentatively TRBD1 (5 bases). The CDR3 has 16 residues. Germline CDR1 is SGHNT and CDR2 is YENEEA. Trimming left V 1 base short and J 6 bases short, with 18 bases between. The chain's CDR3 is CASSLGDLSGNHGYTF. The CDR3 nucleotides read TGTGCCAGCAGCTTAGGAGACCTCTCAGGGAATCATGGCTACACCTTC.

This clonotype was seen at least ten times. The CDR3 nucleotides read TGTGCCAGCAGTCCCCGGACAGGGGTGACGGGAGAGACCCAGTACTTC. The encoded protein is CASSPRTGVTGETQYF. The chain is built from TRBV27 and TRBJ2-5; 9 bases fit TRBD1. V lost 5 bases to trimming and J lost 4 bases; unmatched junction nucleotides: 11. The CDR3 contains 16 residues. Germline V gives CDR1 MNHEY, CDR2 SMNVEV (reference sequence).

This clonotype appeared a few times. This sequence joins TRBV25-1 and TRBJ1-3; 9 bases match TRBD1. With V trimmed by 5 bases and J by 7 bases, 15 bases remained unmatched. The CDR3 has 17 amino acids. Germline lookup yields CDR1 MGHDK and CDR2 SYGVNS. In DNA, the CDR3 is TGTGCCAGCAGTTACCATTACAGGGGGCTCCCCGGGAACACCATATATTTT. Its translation is CASSYHYRGLPGNTIYF.

The chain carries TRBV12-3 or TRBV12-4 and TRBJ1-1; D is ambiguous. This CDR3 spans 13 amino acids. The V end lost 7 bases, the J end lost 3 bases, and 12 bases lay between the germline ends. The CDR3, as DNA: TGTGCCAGCATCCGACTCGGGGACACTGAAGCTTTCTTT. Its translation: CASIRLGDTEAFF.

For this clonotype: This may come from a read error, since a much larger clone is one base off. The chain is built from TRBV7-8 and TRBJ2-5; 11 bases line up with TRBD1. This CDR3 comprises 15 residues. Germline V gene data show CDR1 as SGHVS and CDR2 as FQNEAQ. CDR3 in DNA: TGTGCCAGCAGCGGCCGGACAGGGGGCCGAGAGAACCAGTACTTC. Translation: CASSGRTGGRENQYF.

This clonotype came up a few times. V and J are TRBV4-3 and TRBJ1-1; 7 bases are shared with TRBD1. The CDR3 loop spans 17 amino acids. Per germline, CDR1 LGHNA and CDR2 YSLEER. The V segment lost 0 bases and the J segment 1 base; nucleotides outside the gene matches: 8. The chain's CDR3 is CASSQELSGQRNTEAFF. DNA of the CDR3: TGCGCCAGCAGCCAAGAGTTGTCGGGACAGCGGAACACTGAAGCTTTCTTT.

The chain recombines TRBV12-3 or TRBV12-4 with TRBJ2-3, with 7 bases lining up with TRBD1. The CDR3 extends over 15 amino acids. V lost 1 base and J lost 6; bases outside the gene matches: 7. The CDR3 DNA sequence: TGTGCCAGCAGTTTAGAGAACAGGGGTTACGATACGCAGTATTTT. Protein sequence: CASSLENRGYDTQYF.

The chain couples TRBV5-1 to TRBJ2-3; D gene unclear. The germline V gene encodes CDR1 SGHRS and CDR2 YFSETQ. Trimming pared 5 bases from V and 1 base from J, leaving 14 bases between. The CDR3 covers 15 residues. Written as DNA, the CDR3 is TGCGCCAGCAGGGAACCCGAGCGTGGCACAGATACGCAGTATTTT. Encoded protein: CASREPERGTDTQYF.

CDR3 sequence: CASSLVAALQETQYF. In DNA, the CDR3 is TGCGCCAGCAGCTTGGTTGCGGCGCTCCAAGAGACCCAGTACTTC. The chain recombines TRBV5-1 with TRBJ2-5; D unresolved. The CDR3 loop spans 15 amino acids. The germline V and J ends were trimmed by 0 bases and 1 base, with 10 bases remaining between them. Germline-derived CDR1 and CDR2 are SGHRS and YFSETQ.

This clonotype was detected many times. The V and J genes are TRBV20-1 and TRBJ2-5; 7 bases match TRBD2. The CDR3 contains 13 residues. The V segment lost 2 bases and the J segment 3 bases; nucleotides outside the gene matches: 3. CDR1 DFQATT and CDR2 SNEGSKA come from the germline V gene (reference sequence). CDR3 protein: CSARWLAEETQYF. CDR3 in DNA: TGCAGTGCTAGATGGCTAGCGGAAGAGACCCAGTACTTC.

There are a few counts of this clonotype. DNA of the CDR3: TGTGCCAGCAGTAACCTAGCGGGGGGCGGGGATGAGCAGTTCTTC. Translating gives CASSNLAGGGDEQFF. This sequence joins TRBV12-3 or TRBV12-4 and TRBJ2-1; 11 positions agree with TRBD2. Trimming at V came to 5 bases and at J to 8 bases, leaving 8 bases not matched to a gene. This CDR3 contains 15 residues.

The chain carries TRBV20-1 and TRBJ1-1, with D unclear. V was trimmed by 2 bases and J by 0 bases, leaving 4 bases between them. Germline V CDR1 and CDR2: DFQATT, SNEGSKA (reference sequence). The CDR3 is 12 amino acids. CDR3 DNA: TGCAGTGCTAGACAGATGAACACTGAAGCTTTCTTT. It codes for CSARQMNTEAFF.